Below are 11 T cell receptor beta chains sequenced from a single sample in a study of blood T cell repertoires in COVID-19. The table came from immunoSEQ multiplex PCR; TCRdb's copy has only in-frame clones and leaves some out. The sample has about 210,000 clones; around 81% are singletons. The sample was peripheral blood. These TCRs come from a woman in her 70s with acute or convalescent COVID-19.

This clone was picked up a small number of times. The chain uses TRBV30 and TRBJ1-2; D gene ambiguous. V was clipped by 2 bases and J by 4 bases, with 11 bases between them. CDR3 length: 13 residues. The germline gives CDR1 GTSNPN, CDR2 SVGIG (reference sequence). This CDR3 reads CAWSPGFRYGYTF. In DNA, the CDR3 is TGTGCCTGGAGTCCCGGGTTCCGCTATGGCTACACCTTC. Complete variable domain (other parts from reference TRBV30 and TRBJ1-2): SQTIHQWPATLVQPVGSPLSLECTVEGTSNPNLYWYRQAAGRGLQLLFYSVGIGQISSEVPQNLSASRPQDRQFILSSKKLLLSDSGFYLCAWSPGFRYGYTFGSGTRLTVV.

The sample holds a few counts of this clone. The chain is built from TRBV3-1 (or the pseudogene TRBV3-2) and TRBJ2-1; 7 bases line up with TRBD2. J lost 3 bases, V lost 5 bases, and 7 bases had no gene match. CDR3 length equals 15 residues. Looked up from germline, CDR1 is LGHDT and CDR2 is YNNKEL (reference sequence). CDR3 amino acids: CASSSRDYLYNEQFF. The CDR3 region has the DNA TGTGCCAGCAGCAGCCGGGACTACCTCTACAATGAGCAGTTCTTC.

CDR3 sequence reads: CASSTPLSETQYF. The DNA for the CDR3 is TGTGCCAGCAGTACACCCCTTTCGGAGACCCAGTACTTC. The chain uses TRBV6-2 or TRBV6-3 and TRBJ2-5, with D unclear. V was trimmed by 5 bases and J by 5 bases, leaving 12 bases between them. The CDR3 length is 13 residues. Looked up from germline, CDR1 is MNHEY and CDR2 is SVGEGT.

This chain connects TRBV9 to TRBJ1-2; D is unclear. Germline V gene sequence: CDR1 SGDLS, CDR2 YYNGEE. V was pared by 4 bases and J by 0 bases, with 13 bases between. The CDR3 loop spans 15 amino acids. The CDR3 protein is CASSPQLEANYGYTF. The CDR3 nucleotides read TGTGCCAGCAGCCCCCAATTGGAGGCTAACTATGGCTACACCTTC.

The V call is TRBV19, the J call TRBJ2-3; 11 bases agree with TRBD2. Germline V gene lookup returns CDR1 LNHDA and CDR2 SQIVND (reference sequence). With 7 bases clipped from V and 3 bases from J, the junction kept 12 bases outside the gene matches. The CDR3 runs 17 residues. The CDR3 nucleotides read TGTGCCAGTACCACTTCTGGGTCTAGCGGGGGGACAGATACGCAGTATTTT. Protein product: CASTTSGSSGGTDTQYF.

This clone was detected only a few times. The rearrangement uses TRBV14 and TRBJ1-1, with TRBD1 as a possible D gene (5 bases). Germline values: CDR1 SGHDN, CDR2 FVKESK. The CDR3 length is 14 residues. Trimming removed 8 bases from V and 5 bases from J, with 18 bases in between. For the CDR3, the DNA is TGTGCCAGCGGGCCCCTACACGGGGGAACTGAAGCTTTCTTT. It yields the protein CASGPLHGGTEAFF. The entire variable domain, with the rest obtained from reference TRBV14 and TRBJ1-1, is as follows: EAGVTQFPSHSVIEKGQTVTLRCDPISGHDNLYWYRRVMGKEIKFLLHFVKESKQDESGMPNNRFLAERTGGTYSTLKVQPAELEDSGVYFCASGPLHGGTEAFFGQGTRLTVV.

This clone was counted only a few times. The chain recombines TRBV19 with TRBJ1-6; no firm D call. V was cut by 7 bases and J by 6 bases, with 19 bases left in between. The CDR3 covers 16 residues. CDR1 and CDR2 from the germline V gene are LNHDA and SQIVND (reference sequence). CDR3 loop: CASNDNLAATNSPLHF. CDR3 in DNA: TGTGCCAGTAATGACAACCTGGCAGCTACTAATTCACCCCTCCACTTT.

The rearrangement joins TRBV5-6 to TRBJ1-6, with 10 bases identical to TRBD1. From germline, CDR1 is SGHDT and CDR2 YYEEEE. The CDR3 contains 14 residues. Germline trimming cut 5 bases from V and 8 bases from J; bases unmatched to any gene: 4. CDR3 coding DNA: TGTGCCAGCAGTTATGGACAGGGGGATTCACCCCTCCACTTT. It is translated as CASSYGQGDSPLHF.

CDR3 nucleotide sequence: TGTGCCAGCCGACTAGCGGGGGGCAGCACAGATACGCAGTATTTT. It yields the protein CASRLAGGSTDTQYF. The chain joins TRBV2 to TRBJ2-3; 13 nucleotides line up with TRBD2. The V and J ends lost 8 bases and 0 bases, in that order; junction bases with no gene match: 2. This CDR3 comprises 15 residues. The V gene's germline CDR1 is SNHLY and CDR2 FYNNEI.

Note on this clone: Relative to the germline gene, one junction end is altered; a read error may explain this. The genes are TRBV3-1 (or the pseudogene TRBV3-2) and TRBJ2-7; maybe TRBD2 (6 bases). The germline CDR1 and CDR2 sequences are LGHDT and YNNKEL (reference sequence). The CDR3 consists of 13 residues. CDR3 amino acids: CASSPNIGDFPFF. DNA of the CDR3: TGTGCCAGCAGCCCCAATATCGGGGACTTCCCCTTTTTC.

The gene calls are TRBV19 and TRBJ1-2; weak D call: TRBD1 (6 bases). CDR3 length: 20 residues. The germline V and J ends were trimmed by 3 bases and 1 base, with 27 bases remaining between them. Germline-derived CDR1 and CDR2 are LNHDA and SQIVND (reference sequence). The CDR3 is CASSIRRWGQAYNINYGYTF. In DNA form, the CDR3 reads TGTGCCAGTAGTATCCGCAGATGGGGGCAGGCTTACAACATTAACTATGGCTACACCTTC.